Listed here are 23 T cell receptor beta chains from one sample, sequenced in a study of T cell changes during pregnancy in multiple sclerosis. Generated by immunoSEQ multiplex PCR, the TCRdb table keeps only in-frame clones and is missing some. The repertoire holds more than 85,000 clones, with almost 95% as singletons. The sample here was peripheral blood, taken before pregnancy. The receptors here all came from a female donor with multiple sclerosis, enrolled in a pregnancy study.

The chain carries TRBV29-1 and TRBJ1-2; the D is unclear. Germline CDR1 reads SQVTM; CDR2 reads ANQGSEA. V was cut by 7 bases and J by 8 bases, with 17 bases left in between. This CDR3 contains 12 residues. For the CDR3, the DNA is TGCAGCGGGGAGGGCTTACGGGGAGGCTACACCTTC. Protein product: CSGEGLRGGYTF.

The rearrangement links TRBV4-3 to TRBJ2-1, with a weak D call TRBD2 (5 bases). Germline loops: CDR1 LGHNA, CDR2 YSLEER. This CDR3 is built from 12 residues. V was shortened by 3 bases and J by 8 bases, with 8 bases between the two germline ends. DNA for the CDR3: TGCGCCAGCAGCCAGGCGGGTGATGAGCAGTTCTTC. Amino acid sequence: CASSQAGDEQFF.

This clone showed up just a few times. The chain uses TRBV5-1 and TRBJ2-2; weak D call: TRBD1 (6 bases). This CDR3 has 15 residues. Germline lookup yields CDR1 SGHRS and CDR2 YFSETQ. Trimming stripped 1 base from V and 0 bases from J, with 7 bases between. The CDR3 spells CASSLTGPNTGELFF. The CDR3 coding sequence is TGCGCCAGCAGCTTGACAGGGCCGAACACCGGGGAGCTGTTTTTT.

The chain uses TRBV18 and TRBJ2-2; TRBD1 might be the D (5 bases). CDR1 and CDR2 from the germline V gene are KGHSH and LQKENI. The V end was cut by 6 bases, the J end by 4 bases, with 12 bases between. The CDR3 has 14 amino acids. CDR3 protein: CASSPGHVTGELFF. In DNA, the CDR3 is TGTGCCAGCTCTCCTGGACACGTCACCGGGGAGCTGTTTTTT. Filled out from reference TRBV18 and TRBJ2-2, the complete variable domain reads NAGVMQNPRHLVRRRGQEARLRCSPMKGHSHVYWYRQLPEEGLKFMVYLQKENIIDESGMPKERFSAEFPKEGPSILRIQQVVRGDSAAYFCASSPGHVTGELFFGEGSRLTVL.

The genes are TRBV10-3 and TRBJ1-2; a weak D match, TRBD1 (6 bases). The V gene lost 4 bases and the J gene lost 8 bases, with 14 bases spanning the gap. The CDR3 totals 13 residues. Germline V gives CDR1 ENHRY, CDR2 SYGVKD. The CDR3 reads CAISAMDGGGYTF. The CDR3 DNA reads as TGTGCCATCAGTGCAATGGATGGGGGCGGCTACACCTTC.

The chain is built from TRBV9 and TRBJ2-3; TRBD2 might be the D (6 bases). The CDR3 contains 15 residues. Germline V gene lookup returns CDR1 SGDLS and CDR2 YYNGEE. Trimming took off 3 bases at V and 0 bases at J, with 11 bases between the two ends. The CDR3 spells CASSDSGLSTDTQYF. CDR3 nucleotide sequence: TGTGCCAGCAGCGATAGCGGCCTTAGCACAGATACGCAGTATTTT.

The V and J genes are TRBV29-1 and TRBJ2-1; 7 nucleotides agree with TRBD1. The germline gives CDR1 SQVTM, CDR2 ANQGSEA. With V trimmed by 6 bases and J by 6 bases, 5 bases remained unmatched. The CDR3 length is 12 residues. The CDR3 here is CSVLQGVNEQFF. DNA of the CDR3: TGCAGCGTCCTTCAGGGGGTCAATGAGCAGTTCTTC.

CDR3 in DNA: TGTGCCAGCAGTTTTGAGGGGGTGGGTGAAAAACTGTTTTTT. The encoded protein is CASSFEGVGEKLFF. The chain links TRBV28 to TRBJ1-4, with D tentatively TRBD1 (6 bases). V was pared by 3 bases and J by 7 bases, with 12 bases between. The CDR3 runs 14 residues. Per the germline V gene, CDR1 is MDHEN and CDR2 is SYDVKM.

This clone is a singleton in its sample. The chain joins TRBV13 to TRBJ1-1; 7 bases align to TRBD1. J gave up 3 bases and V 4 bases, and 8 bases lay outside the gene matches. The CDR3 consists of 15 residues. The germline V gene has CDR1 PRHDT and CDR2 FYEKMQ (reference sequence). The CDR3 bases are TGTGCCAGCAGCTCCCAACCACAGGGGTACACTGAAGCTTTCTTT. Amino acids: CASSSQPQGYTEAFF.

The V and J genes are TRBV6-5 and TRBJ2-5, with TRBD2 identical over 8 bases. The CDR3 sequence is 13 residues long. Trimming cost V 5 bases and J 5 bases; bases outside gene matches: 4. The V gene's germline CDR1 is MNHEY and CDR2 SVGAGI. This CDR3 reads CASSNAGGETQYF. In DNA form, the CDR3 reads TGTGCCAGCAGTAACGCGGGAGGTGAGACCCAGTACTTC.

The chain carries TRBV19 and TRBJ1-2; perhaps TRBD1 as D (5 bases). The CDR3 length is 14 residues. Trimming pared 6 bases from V and 0 bases from J, leaving 11 bases between. Germline lookup yields CDR1 LNHDA and CDR2 SQIVND (reference sequence). The CDR3: CASSPVTANYGYTF. CDR3 sequence (DNA): TGTGCCAGTAGCCCCGTGACAGCTAACTATGGCTACACCTTC.

The chain couples TRBV27 to TRBJ1-2; the match to TRBD1 covers 7 bases. CDR1 is MNHEY, CDR2 SMNVEV, per germline (reference sequence). The CDR3 runs 15 residues. J lost 2 bases, V lost 2 bases, and 5 bases had no gene match. The CDR3 DNA reads TGTGCCAGCAGTTTAGGGGAGACAGGGAACTATGGCTACACCTTC. This sequence encodes CASSLGETGNYGYTF.

The chain links TRBV6-6 to TRBJ2-2, with TRBD2 matching over 12 bases. Germline-derived CDR1 and CDR2 are MNHNY and SVGAGI (reference sequence). The CDR3 length is 16 residues. The J segment lost 6 bases and the V segment lost 3 bases, leaving 5 bases of the junction unmatched. The CDR3 loop reads CASSYLAGGVPGELFF. CDR3 coding DNA: TGTGCCAGCAGTTATCTAGCGGGAGGGGTGCCCGGGGAGCTGTTTTTT.

The V gene is TRBV9, the J gene TRBJ1-3; perhaps TRBD1 as D (6 bases). The V end was cut by 3 bases, the J end by 0 bases, with 10 bases between. This CDR3 has 15 amino acids. The V gene's germline CDR1 is SGDLS and CDR2 YYNGEE. CDR3 sequence (DNA): TGTGCCAGCAGCGGCGGACAGTACTCTGGAAACACCATATATTTT. This codes for CASSGGQYSGNTIYF.

This clone was recorded only once. Here the CDR3 DNA reads TGTGCCAGCAGCTTGGCGGGGGCCCAAGAGACCCAGTACTTC. It translates to CASSLAGAQETQYF. V and J are TRBV7-2 and TRBJ2-5; a weak D match, TRBD2 (7 bases). The CDR3 extends over 14 amino acids. Germline CDR1 is SGHTA and CDR2 is FQGNSA. With 3 bases removed from V and 1 base from J, the gap between germline ends came to 9 bases.

J is TRBJ2-7 and V is TRBV4-3; a weak D match, TRBD1 (5 bases). Germline assignment: CDR1 LGHNA and CDR2 YSLEER. This CDR3 has 15 residues. Trimming cost V 5 bases and J 3 bases, with 17 bases left between them. The CDR3 bases are TGCGCCAGCAGCGGACAAGGGGCCCCGGTCTACGAGCAGTACTTC. Encoded protein: CASSGQGAPVYEQYF.

The CDR3 bases are TGTGCCAGCAGCCCTAGGACCCTAGCCGCAGATACGCAGTATTTT. This codes for CASSPRTLAADTQYF. This chain uses TRBV5-5 with TRBJ2-3; the D gene is possibly TRBD2 (5 bases). The CDR3 extends over 15 amino acids. The V end was cut by 4 bases, the J end by 4 bases, with 16 bases between. Per the germline V gene, CDR1 is SGHKS and CDR2 is YYEKEE (reference sequence).

V usage is TRBV4-2 and J usage is TRBJ2-7, with a weak D call TRBD2 (6 bases). Germline V gene data show CDR1 as LGHNA and CDR2 as YNFKEQ. V shed 0 bases and J shed 3 bases, with 18 bases lying between them. The CDR3 consists of 17 residues. The CDR3 bases are TGTGCCAGCAGCCAAGAAGGAGTCGGCGGGATAGGCTACGAGCAGTACTTC. Residues: CASSQEGVGGIGYEQYF.

The sample holds one count of this clone. The rearrangement links TRBV7-2 to TRBJ1-1; D is unclear. V gave up 4 bases and J gave up 5 bases, with 14 bases separating them. The CDR3 extends over 14 amino acids. CDR1 is SGHTA, CDR2 FQGNSA, per germline. The CDR3 reads CASSSQAAETEAFF. The CDR3 DNA follows: TGTGCCAGCAGCTCGCAAGCGGCAGAAACTGAAGCTTTCTTT.

V gene TRBV9 combines with J gene TRBJ1-1, with 7 bases fitting TRBD1. V gave up 4 bases and J gave up 1 base; unmatched junction bases: 7. Germline CDR1 and CDR2: SGDLS and YYNGEE. The CDR3 extends over 15 amino acids. The CDR3 DNA follows: TGTGCCAGCAGCTCCCTGGACAGGCAGAACACTGAAGCTTTCTTT. Translating it yields CASSSLDRQNTEAFF. The variable domain in full, completed from reference TRBV9 and TRBJ1-1, reads DSGVTQTPKHLITATGQRVTLRCSPRSGDLSVYWYQQSLDQGLQFLIQYYNGEERAKGNILERFSAQQFPDLHSELNLSSLELGDSALYFCASSSLDRQNTEAFFGQGTRLTVV.

The CDR3 DNA is TGTGCCAGCAGCTTAGATCTCTCGGGAGCATACTACAATGAGCAGTTCTTC. Residues: CASSLDLSGAYYNEQFF. The chain couples TRBV11-2 to TRBJ2-1; the D gene is possibly TRBD2 (6 bases). Germline CDR1 is SGHAT and CDR2 is FQNNGV. The V and J ends lost 0 bases and 3 bases respectively, with 15 bases between them. The CDR3 loop spans 17 amino acids.

The chain combines TRBV27 with TRBJ2-6, with D maybe TRBD1 (5 bases). The CDR3 totals 19 residues. Trimming took 5 bases from V and 2 from J, leaving 22 bases between them. Germline values: CDR1 MNHEY, CDR2 SMNVEV (reference sequence). DNA of the CDR3: TGTGCCAGCAGTGGCCTAAGGGGCCAGGCTTTTCCTGGGGCCAACGTCCTGACTTTC. Its translation: CASSGLRGQAFPGANVLTF.

The table lists this clone with a count of one. The J gene is TRBJ2-1, the V gene TRBV6-1; TRBD1 is a possible D gene (5 bases). Germline V gives CDR1 MNHNS, CDR2 SASEGT. The CDR3 runs to 13 residues. Trimming took 4 bases from V and 4 from J, leaving 8 bases between them. CDR3 sequence (DNA): TGTGCCAGCAGTGTGACAGTTTACAATGAGCAGTTCTTC. It translates to CASSVTVYNEQFF.